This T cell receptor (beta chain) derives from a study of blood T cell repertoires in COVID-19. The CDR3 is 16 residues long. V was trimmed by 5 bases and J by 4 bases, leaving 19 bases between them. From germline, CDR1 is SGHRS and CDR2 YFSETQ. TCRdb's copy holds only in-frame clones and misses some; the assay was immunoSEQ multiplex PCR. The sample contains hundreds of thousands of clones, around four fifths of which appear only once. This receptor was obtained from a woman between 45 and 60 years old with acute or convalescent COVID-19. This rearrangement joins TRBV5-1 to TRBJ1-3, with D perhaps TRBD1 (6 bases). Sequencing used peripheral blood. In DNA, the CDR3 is TGCGCCAGCAGTTACGGACAGCCGAACGGGGGAAACACCATATATTTT. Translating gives CASSYGQPNGGNTIYF.